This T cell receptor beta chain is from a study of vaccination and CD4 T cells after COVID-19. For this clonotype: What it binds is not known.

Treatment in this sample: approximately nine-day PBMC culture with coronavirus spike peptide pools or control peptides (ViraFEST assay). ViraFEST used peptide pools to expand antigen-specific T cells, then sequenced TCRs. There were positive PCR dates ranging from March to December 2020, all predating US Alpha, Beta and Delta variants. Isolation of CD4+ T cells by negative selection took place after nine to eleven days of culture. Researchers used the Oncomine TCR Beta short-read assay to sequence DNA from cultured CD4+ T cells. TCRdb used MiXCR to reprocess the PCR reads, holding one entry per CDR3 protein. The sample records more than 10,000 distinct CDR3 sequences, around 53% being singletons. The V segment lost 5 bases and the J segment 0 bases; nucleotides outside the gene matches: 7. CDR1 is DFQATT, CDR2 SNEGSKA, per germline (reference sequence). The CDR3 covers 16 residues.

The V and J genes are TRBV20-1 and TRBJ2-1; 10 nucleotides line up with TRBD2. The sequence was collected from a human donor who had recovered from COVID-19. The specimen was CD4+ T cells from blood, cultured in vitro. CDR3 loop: CSAVPGLAFSYNEQFF. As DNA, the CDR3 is TGCAGTGCTGTTCCGGGACTAGCGTTCTCCTACAATGAGCAGTTCTTC.